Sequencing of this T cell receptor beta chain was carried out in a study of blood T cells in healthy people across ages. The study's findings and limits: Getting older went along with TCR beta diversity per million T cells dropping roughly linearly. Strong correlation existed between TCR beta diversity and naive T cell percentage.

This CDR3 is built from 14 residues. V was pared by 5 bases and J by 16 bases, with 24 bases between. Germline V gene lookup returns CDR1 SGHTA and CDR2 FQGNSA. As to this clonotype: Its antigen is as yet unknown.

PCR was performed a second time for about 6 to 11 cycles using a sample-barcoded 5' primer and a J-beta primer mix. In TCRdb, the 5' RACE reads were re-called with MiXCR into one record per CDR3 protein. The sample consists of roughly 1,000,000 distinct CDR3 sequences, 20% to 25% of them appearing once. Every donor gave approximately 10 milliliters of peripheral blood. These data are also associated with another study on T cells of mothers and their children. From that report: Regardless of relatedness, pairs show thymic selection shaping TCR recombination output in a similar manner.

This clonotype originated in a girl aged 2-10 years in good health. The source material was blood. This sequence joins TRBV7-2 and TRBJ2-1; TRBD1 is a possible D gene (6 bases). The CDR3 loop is CASSHAESRGSRFF. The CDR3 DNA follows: TGTGCCAGCAGCCACGCTGAAAGTAGGGGGAGTCGTTTCTTC.